A selection of T cell receptor beta chains follows, all from one sample in a study of blood T cell repertoires in COVID-19. The method was immunoSEQ multiplex PCR; TCRdb's version includes in-frame clones alone and lacks a portion of them. The sample has over 95,000 clones; approximately 90% are singletons. Specimen: peripheral blood. These receptors were obtained from a human donor with acute or convalescent COVID-19. The donor label of this sample is uncertain. Each CDR3 is given with its conserved first and last residue. The order of the fields is clone size, D gene, V gene, J gene, CDR3 length, CDR3 DNA, CDR3 protein. The D gene is left open where the match is weak. Clone size appears in some rows only: once, few, many, or a class for an expanded clone.

NA	TRBD1	TRBV5-6	TRBJ1-6	16	TGTGCCAGCAGCTTGGGAGACAGGGGTCCGTATTCACCCCTCCACTTT	CASSLGDRGPYSPLHF
NA	NA	TRBV6-5	TRBJ1-1	14	TGTGCCAGCAGGTCCGGGAGACCGAACACTGAAGCTTTCTTT	CASRSGRPNTEAFF
once	TRBD2	TRBV19	TRBJ2-1	15	TGTGCCAGTAGTTCGACTAGCGGGCATTACAATGAGCAGTTCTTC	CASSSTSGHYNEQFF
few	NA	TRBV5-1	TRBJ1-4	13	TGCGCCAGCAGCTTGGCCGCTAATGAAAAACTGTTTTTT	CASSLAANEKLFF
NA	NA	TRBV7-8	TRBJ2-7	16	TGTGCCAGCAGCTTAGATTTTGGGGGAGGCAGGGACGAGCAGTACTTC	CASSLDFGGGRDEQYF
once	TRBD2	TRBV5-1	TRBJ2-3	16	TGCGCCAGCAGCACGGGAGGACCAATTAGCACAGATACGCAGTATTTT	CASSTGGPISTDTQYF
few	TRBD1	TRBV6-5	TRBJ1-6	12	TGTGCCAGCAAGACAGGGTTTACACCCCTCCACTTT	CASKTGFTPLHF
NA	NA	TRBV7-2	TRBJ2-2	15	TGTGCCAGCAGCTTAGGAGGGGGAACCACCGGGGAGCTGTTTTTT	CASSLGGGTTGELFF
NA	NA	TRBV7-9	TRBJ1-6	15	TGTGCCAGCAGCTTATCACAGGCGTATAATTCACCCCTCCACTTT	CASSLSQAYNSPLHF
NA	NA	TRBV9	TRBJ1-3	16	TGTGCCAGCAGCGCGGGCGGACAACGCTCTGGAAACACCATATATTTT	CASSAGGQRSGNTIYF
NA	NA	TRBV28	TRBJ1-4	16	TGTGCCAGCAGTTTATTCGTGACAACAGGGTTTGAAAAACTGTTTTTT	CASSLFVTTGFEKLFF
NA	TRBD2	TRBV24-1	TRBJ2-5	19	TGTGCCACCAGTGATCCCTCCCCTCTAGCGGGAGGATTCGGCGAGACCCAGTACTTC	CATSDPSPLAGGFGETQYF
NA	NA	TRBV19	TRBJ2-7	12	TGTGCCAGTAGTCACTCCGAGCACGAGCAGTACTTC	CASSHSEHEQYF
NA	NA	TRBV7-8	TRBJ2-1	16	TGTGCCAGCAGCTTACTTCGAGCGGAGTCCTACAATGAGCAGTTCTTC	CASSLLRAESYNEQFF
NA	TRBD1	TRBV7-3	TRBJ1-4	15	TGTGCCAGCAGCCCCAGGGACAGCTTTAATGAAAAACTGTTTTTT	CASSPRDSFNEKLFF
NA	TRBD1	TRBV25-1	TRBJ1-4	15	TGTGCCAGCAGTGACGCAGGGGGTACGATAGGAAAACTGTTTTTT	CASSDAGGTIGKLFF
NA	TRBD1	TRBV6-6	TRBJ2-2	14	TGTGCCAGCAGGCCGACAGGGGGGACCGGGGAGCTGTTTTTT	CASRPTGGTGELFF
NA	TRBD2	TRBV19	TRBJ2-3	17	TGTGCCAGTAGTATACGCCATAGCGGGAGAGGGACAGCTACGCAGTATTTT	CASSIRHSGRGTATQYF
NA	TRBD1	TRBV12-5	TRBJ2-5	12	TGTGCTAGTTCCCGGGACAGGGAAACCCAGTACTTC	CASSRDRETQYF
NA	NA	TRBV6-2/TRBV6-3	TRBJ1-1	15	TGTGCCAGCAGTTACTCCCGAACAGCGAACACTGAAGCTTTCTTT	CASSYSRTANTEAFF
NA	NA	TRBV7-9	TRBJ1-6	14	TGTGCCAGCAGCTTGGACAGTATGGGGTCACCCCTCCACTTT	CASSLDSMGSPLHF
NA	NA	TRBV7-6	TRBJ1-1	13	TGTGCCAGCAGCCAACAGTTGAACACTGAAGCTTTCTTT	CASSQQLNTEAFF
NA	TRBD1	TRBV28	TRBJ1-5	15	TGTGCCAGCAGTTTGCTCGACAGGGACAATCAGCCCCAGCATTTT	CASSLLDRDNQPQHF
NA	NA	TRBV7-9	TRBJ1-1	14	TGTGCCAGCAGCAACCGAACAGGTATCACTGAAGCTTTCTTT	CASSNRTGITEAFF
NA	TRBD1	TRBV6-2/TRBV6-3	TRBJ1-2	14	TGTGCCAGCAGCACCGGACAGGGAGGAAGGGGCTACACCTTC	CASSTGQGGRGYTF